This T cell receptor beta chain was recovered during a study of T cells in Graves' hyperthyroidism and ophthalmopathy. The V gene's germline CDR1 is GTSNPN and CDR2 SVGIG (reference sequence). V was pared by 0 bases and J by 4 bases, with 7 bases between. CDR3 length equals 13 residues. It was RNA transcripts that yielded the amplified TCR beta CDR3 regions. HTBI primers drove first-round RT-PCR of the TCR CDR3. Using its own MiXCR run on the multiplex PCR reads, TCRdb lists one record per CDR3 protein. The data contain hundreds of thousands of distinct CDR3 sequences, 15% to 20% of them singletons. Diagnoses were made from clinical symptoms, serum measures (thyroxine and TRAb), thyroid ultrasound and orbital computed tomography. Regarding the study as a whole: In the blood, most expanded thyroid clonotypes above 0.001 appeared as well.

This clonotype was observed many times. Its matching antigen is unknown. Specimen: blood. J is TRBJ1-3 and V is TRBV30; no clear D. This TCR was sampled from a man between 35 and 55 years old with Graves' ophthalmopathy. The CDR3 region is CAWSVQGGNTIYF. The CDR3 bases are TGTGCCTGGAGTGTACAAGGGGGAAACACCATATATTTT.